The 27 T cell receptor beta chains given below trace back to one sample, sequenced in a study of shared clonotypes between healthy human individuals. Sequencing was performed with immunoSEQ multiplex PCR; in TCRdb, only in-frame clones are kept and a portion is missing. Of about 500,000 clones listed, roughly three quarters are singletons. What was sequenced was PBMCs. The source of these receptors is a woman in her thirties or forties in good health. Some clones in this sample may be carry-over from other donors' samples.

The chain is built from TRBV21-1 and TRBJ2-1; TRBD2 is the table's D call and was not checked against the DNA. TRBV21-1 has pseudogene status. The CDR3 loop spans 15 amino acids. The CDR3 DNA reads TGTGCCAGCAGGATAGCGGTTTCGTTCTACAATGAGCAGTTCTTC. Translating it yields CASRIAVSFYNEQFF.

A word on this clone: This likely traces to a read error, being one base from a far larger clone. The same CDR3 can be traced to other DNA sequences in this sample. The J gene is TRBJ1-4, the V gene TRBV6-5; D unresolved. Germline CDR1 reads MNHEY; CDR2 reads SVGAGI. The CDR3 covers 15 residues. This CDR3 is CANSQLFVTNEKLFF. For the CDR3, the DNA is TGTGCCAACTCACAGTTATTTGTCACTAATGAAAAATTGTTTTTT.

This clone was recorded only once. The genes are TRBV7-9 and TRBJ1-4; a weak D match, TRBD1 (5 bases). Trimming pared 5 bases from V and 2 bases from J, leaving 12 bases between. CDR1 SEHNR and CDR2 FQNEAQ come from the germline V gene (reference sequence). The CDR3 is made up of 15 amino acids. The CDR3 DNA sequence: TGTGCCAGCAGCCCCCGGGGCAGCACTAATGAAAAACTGTTTTTT. The encoded protein is CASSPRGSTNEKLFF.

J is TRBJ2-7 and V is TRBV4-3; 11 positions match TRBD2. The CDR3 covers 15 residues. Germline values: CDR1 LGHNA, CDR2 YSLEER. The J segment lost 5 bases and the V segment lost 5 bases, leaving 8 bases of the junction unmatched. CDR3 loop: CASSLLAGAGNEQYF. CDR3 sequence (DNA): TGCGCCAGCAGCTTACTAGCGGGAGCGGGCAACGAGCAGTACTTC.

This chain uses TRBV15 with TRBJ1-5; a weak D match, TRBD1 (6 bases). The length of the CDR3 is 17 residues. V lost 0 bases to trimming and J lost 1 base, with 13 bases between them. The germline gives CDR1 LNHNV, CDR2 YYDKDF (reference sequence). The CDR3 region is CATSRDRATGSNQPQHF. Here the CDR3 DNA reads TGTGCCACCAGCAGAGATCGTGCAACAGGGAGCAATCAGCCCCAGCATTTT.

V usage is TRBV19 and J usage is TRBJ2-6; D gene uncertain. Germline CDR1 and CDR2: LNHDA and SQIVND (reference sequence). This CDR3 is 14 amino acids long. V was trimmed by 4 bases and J by 4 bases, leaving 8 bases between them. The CDR3 is CASSTGRGANVLTF. The CDR3 region has the DNA TGTGCCAGTAGTACAGGTAGGGGGGCCAACGTCCTGACTTTC.

This chain uses TRBV5-4 with TRBJ2-7; D is possibly TRBD1 or TRBD2 (5 bases each). Trimming shortened V by 5 bases and J by 6 bases, and 18 bases separated the two germline ends. The CDR3 is made up of 14 amino acids. CDR1 is SGHNT and CDR2 is YYREEE in the germline V gene (reference sequence). The CDR3 protein is CASRPMRGAAEQYF. Here the CDR3 DNA reads TGTGCCAGCAGACCCATGAGGGGAGCGGCCGAGCAGTACTTC.

The CDR3 reads CAWSVFGSGSYNEQFF. In nucleotides, the CDR3 is TGTGCCTGGAGTGTGTTTGGCAGCGGCTCCTACAATGAGCAGTTCTTC. The V call is TRBV30, the J call TRBJ2-1, with D possibly TRBD2 on 5 matching bases. The germline V gene has CDR1 GTSNPN and CDR2 SVGIG (reference sequence). Trimming pared 0 bases from V and 0 bases from J, leaving 12 bases between. This CDR3 region has 16 residues.

There are a few counts of this clone. The rearrangement joins TRBV11-2 to TRBJ2-7; possible D gene TRBD2, 6 bases. The germline CDR1 and CDR2 sequences are SGHAT and FQNNGV. Trimming left V 0 bases short and J 2 bases short, with 11 bases between. This CDR3 contains 15 residues. CDR3 nucleotides: TGTGCCAGCAGCTTAGAGGTAGCGGAACCCTACGAGCAGTACTTC. Translation: CASSLEVAEPYEQYF. Using reference TRBV11-2 and TRBJ2-7 for the parts outside the CDR3, the full variable domain is EAGVAQSPRYKIIEKRQSVAFWCNPISGHATLYWYQQILGQGPKLLIQFQNNGVVDDSQLPKDRFSAERLKGVDSTLKIQPAKLEDSAVYLCASSLEVAEPYEQYFGPGTRLTVT.

The CDR3 loop is CASIKRQGANYGYTF. In DNA, the CDR3 is TGTGCCAGCATTAAACGACAGGGGGCGAACTATGGCTACACCTTC. V is TRBV6-5 and J is TRBJ1-2; TRBD1 aligns across 10 bases. The J segment lost 2 bases and the V segment lost 7 bases, leaving 7 bases of the junction unmatched. The V gene's germline CDR1 is MNHEY and CDR2 SVGAGI. This CDR3 has 15 residues.

The table lists this clone with a few counts. The rearrangement joins TRBV19 to TRBJ2-7, with D perhaps TRBD1 (6 bases). In germline, CDR1 is LNHDA, CDR2 SQIVND (reference sequence). The CDR3 contains 14 residues. Trimming stripped 6 bases from V and 0 bases from J, with 12 bases between. The CDR3 nucleotides are TGTGCCAGTAGGATTACAGGGTCCTCCTACGAGCAGTACTTC. This translates into CASRITGSSYEQYF.

The chain is built from TRBV7-9 and TRBJ2-7; TRBD1 or TRBD2 may be the D gene (5 bases each). Trimming shortened V by 3 bases and J by 4 bases, and 10 bases separated the two germline ends. Germline V CDR1 and CDR2: SEHNR, FQNEAQ (reference sequence). The CDR3 runs 13 residues. CDR3 sequence reads: CASSFGTEYEQYF. For the CDR3, the DNA is TGTGCCAGCAGCTTCGGGACGGAATACGAGCAGTACTTC.

This chain's CDR3 is CASSRGAEDTQYF. DNA of the CDR3: TGTGCCAGCAGCAGGGGGGCCGAAGATACGCAGTATTTT. The V gene is TRBV7-9, the J gene TRBJ2-3; D possibly uses TRBD1 or TRBD2 (6 bases each). The V gene's germline CDR1 is SEHNR and CDR2 FQNEAQ (reference sequence). This CDR3 is 13 amino acids long. The V end was cut by 5 bases, the J end by 5 bases, with 11 bases between. Supplemented by reference TRBV7-9 and TRBJ2-3, the full variable domain reads DTGVSQNPRHKITKRGQNVTFRCDPISEHNRLYWYRQTLGQGPEFLTYFQNEAQLEKSRLLSDRFSAERPKGSFSTLEIQRTEQGDSAMYLCASSRGAEDTQYFGPGTRLTVL.

About this clone itself: One junction end disagrees with the germline gene, perhaps due to a read error. This CDR3 is CSVGSNGPANF. As DNA, the CDR3 is TGCAGCGTTGGCTCAAACGGGCCGGCGAACTTC. V and J are TRBV29-1 and TRBJ2-5; D unclear. The CDR3 loop spans 11 amino acids. CDR1 SQVTM and CDR2 ANQGSEA come from the germline V gene.

There are a few counts of this clone. The rearrangement joins TRBV21-1 to TRBJ1-4. TRBV21-1 is listed as a pseudogene. This CDR3 is 10 amino acids long. The CDR3, as DNA: TGTGCCAGCGAACGACCCGGGGGACCTTTT. Amino acids: CASERPGGPF.

The CDR3 protein is CASSVAETNTGELFF. The DNA of the CDR3 is TGTGCCAGCAGCGTAGCGGAAACGAACACCGGGGAGCTGTTTTTT. This chain connects TRBV9 to TRBJ2-2; D call uncertain. This CDR3 comprises 15 residues. CDR1 and CDR2 (germline): SGDLS, YYNGEE. V lost 0 bases to trimming and J lost 0 bases, with 6 bases between them.

The chain carries TRBV7-9 and TRBJ2-1; TRBD2 agrees at 8 bases. V trimming: 0 bases; J trimming: 7 bases; junction bases outside the gene matches: 11. CDR3 length: 17 residues. Germline V gene lookup returns CDR1 SEHNR and CDR2 FQNEAQ (reference sequence). In DNA form, the CDR3 reads TGTGCCAGCAGCTTAGCGCAGAGCGGGAGAGTTATGAATGAGCAGTTCTTC. Translated: CASSLAQSGRVMNEQFF.

This chain uses TRBV5-1 with TRBJ2-6; D might be TRBD2 (5 bases). CDR1 is SGHRS, CDR2 YFSETQ, per germline. The CDR3 consists of 15 residues. Between the trimmed V and J ends, which lost 3 bases and 0 bases, there was a span of 7 bases. CDR3: CASSSRGSGANVLTF. The CDR3 bases are TGCGCCAGCAGCTCCCGGGGCTCTGGGGCCAACGTCCTGACTTTC.

The genes are TRBV6-1 and TRBJ2-2, with D perhaps given as TRBD1 or TRBD2 (5 bases each). Trimming pared 8 bases from V and 4 bases from J, leaving 11 bases between. This CDR3 comprises 13 residues. Germline CDR1 and CDR2: MNHNS and SASEGT. CDR3: CASPGTITGELFF. For the CDR3, the DNA is TGTGCCAGCCCCGGGACCATCACCGGGGAGCTGTTTTTT.

Only one count was recorded for this clone. This chain connects TRBV5-6 to TRBJ2-7, with 7 bases identical to TRBD1. The trim removed 2 bases at V and 2 bases at J, leaving 4 bases unmatched. The germline gives CDR1 SGHDT, CDR2 YYEEEE. This CDR3 has 14 residues. CDR3 amino acids: CASSFQGVTYEQYF. CDR3 DNA: TGTGCCAGCAGCTTTCAGGGGGTTACCTACGAGCAGTACTTC.

The V gene is TRBV11-1, the J gene TRBJ2-7, with unresolved D. The V gene's germline CDR1 is SGHAT and CDR2 FQDESV (reference sequence). Between the trimmed V and J ends, which lost 3 bases and 0 bases, there was a span of 12 bases. This CDR3 has 15 residues. Written as DNA, the CDR3 is TGTGCCAGCAGCTTCTGGGGTGGCGGCTCCTACGAGCAGTACTTC. Residues: CASSFWGGGSYEQYF.

The V gene is TRBV28, the J gene TRBJ1-5; a possible D gene is TRBD1 (5 bases). The germline CDR1 and CDR2 sequences are MDHEN and SYDVKM. Trimming took 7 bases from V and 2 from J, leaving 24 bases between them. This CDR3 spans 18 amino acids. The CDR3 bases are TGTGCCAGCACCGAGAACGGGACTCCTTTGGGAGGCAATCAGCCCCAGCATTTT. Translation gives CASTENGTPLGGNQPQHF.

The chain recombines TRBV11-2 with TRBJ1-2; 7 bases are shared with TRBD1. V lost 5 bases to trimming and J lost 9 bases; unmatched junction nucleotides: 6. Germline loops: CDR1 SGHAT, CDR2 FQNNGV. This CDR3 is 12 amino acids long. This chain's CDR3 is CASSVGQASYTF. The CDR3 nucleotides read TGTGCCAGCAGCGTCGGACAGGCTAGCTACACCTTC.

Only one count was recorded for this clone. This same CDR3 is encoded by further DNA sequences in the sample. The chain combines TRBV5-1 with TRBJ1-1; perhaps TRBD1 as D (6 bases). Germline V gene data show CDR1 as SGHRS and CDR2 as YFSETQ. The CDR3 covers 14 residues. Trimming removed 0 bases at V and 2 bases at J, with 8 bases between. The CDR3 bases are TGCGCCAGCAGCTTGGCTGGGGGCAACACTGAAGCTTTCTTT. Translating it yields CASSLAGGNTEAFF.

The DNA of the CDR3 is TGTGCCAGCAGCTTTGGGGAGGGTGAAGCTTTCTTT. It codes for CASSFGEGEAFF. The chain links TRBV11-3 to TRBJ1-1; D is uncertain. The V and J ends lost 3 bases and 7 bases respectively, with 9 bases between them. The CDR3 is 12 residues long. CDR1 and CDR2 from the germline V gene are SGHNT and YENEEA.

Ten or more counts support this clone. Within the sample, other DNA sequences also encode this same CDR3. The CDR3 DNA follows: TGTGCCAGCAGTGACTCTGGGGAGAACACCGGGGAGCTGTTTTTT. It codes for CASSDSGENTGELFF. The V and J genes are TRBV6-4 and TRBJ2-2; D gene unclear. The CDR3 consists of 15 residues. Per the germline V gene, CDR1 is MRHNA and CDR2 is SNTAGT. Between the trimmed V and J ends, which lost 0 bases and 1 base, there was a span of 6 bases.

A remark on this clone: Being one base from a much bigger clone, this may be a read error. This chain links TRBV6-1 with TRBJ2-7; 9 positions agree with TRBD2. The CDR3 has 15 residues. From germline, CDR1 is MNHNS and CDR2 SASEGT. The CDR3 DNA is TGTGCCAGCAGTGAAGGGCTAGCGGGGACCTACGAGCAGTGCTTC. Amino acid sequence: CASSEGLAGTYEQCF.